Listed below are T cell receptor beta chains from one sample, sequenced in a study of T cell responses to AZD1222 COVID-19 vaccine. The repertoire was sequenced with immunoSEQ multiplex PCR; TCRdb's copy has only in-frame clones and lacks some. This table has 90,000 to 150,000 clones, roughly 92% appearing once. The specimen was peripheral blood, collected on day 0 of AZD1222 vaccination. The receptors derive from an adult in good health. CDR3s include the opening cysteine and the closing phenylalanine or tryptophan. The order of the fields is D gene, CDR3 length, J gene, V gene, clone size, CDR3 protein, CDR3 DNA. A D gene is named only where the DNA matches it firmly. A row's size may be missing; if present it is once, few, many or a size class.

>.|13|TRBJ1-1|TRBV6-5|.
CASSYFPGTEAFF
TGTGCCAGCAGTTACTTCCCGGGGACTGAAGCTTTCTTT
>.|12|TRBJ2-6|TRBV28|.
CATHPGANVLTF
TGTGCCACCCACCCGGGGGCCAACGTCCTGACTTTC
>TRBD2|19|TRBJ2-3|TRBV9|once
CASSVESGSGGAYTDTQYF
TGTGCCAGCAGCGTAGAAAGTGGGAGCGGGGGCGCCTACACAGATACGCAGTATTTT
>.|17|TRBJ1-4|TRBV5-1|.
CASSLDPGGATNEKLFF
TGCGCCAGCAGCTTGGATCCCGGGGGCGCAACTAATGAAAAACTGTTTTTT
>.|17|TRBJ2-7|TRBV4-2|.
CASSQGGSGGGVHEQYF
TGTGCCAGCAGCCAAGGGGGGTCCGGGGGCGGTGTCCACGAGCAGTACTTC
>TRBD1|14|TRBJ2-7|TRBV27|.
CASRAGQGPYEQYF
TGTGCCAGCAGAGCTGGACAGGGACCCTACGAGCAGTACTTC
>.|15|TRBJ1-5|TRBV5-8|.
CASSPGRISNQPQHF
TGTGCCAGCAGCCCAGGACGGATAAGCAATCAGCCCCAGCATTTT
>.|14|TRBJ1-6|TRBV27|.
CASTSWGGGSPLHF
TGTGCCAGCACCTCGTGGGGGGGTGGTTCACCCCTCCACTTT
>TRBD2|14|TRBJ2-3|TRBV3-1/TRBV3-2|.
CASSRGLATDTQYF
TGTGCCAGCAGCCGCGGACTAGCCACAGATACGCAGTATTTT
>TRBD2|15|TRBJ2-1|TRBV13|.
CASSPWEAGYNEQFF
TGTGCCAGCAGCCCCTGGGAAGCGGGATACAATGAGCAGTTCTTC
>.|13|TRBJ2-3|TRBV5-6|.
CASTTMLPDTQYF
TGTGCCAGCACGACTATGCTCCCGGATACGCAGTATTTT
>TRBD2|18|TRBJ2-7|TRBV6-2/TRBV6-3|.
CASSYPPRLAGDIYEQYF
TGTGCCAGCAGTTACCCCCCGCGACTAGCGGGGGATATCTACGAGCAGTACTTC
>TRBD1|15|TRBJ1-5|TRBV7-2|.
CASSTGQGNRQPQHF
TGTGCCAGCAGCACCGGACAGGGTAATAGGCAGCCCCAGCATTTT
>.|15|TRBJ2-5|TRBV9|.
CASSVGLGAGETQYF
TGTGCCAGCAGCGTAGGATTGGGGGCCGGGGAGACCCAGTACTTC
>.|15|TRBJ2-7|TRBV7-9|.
CASSPLLGVKYEQYF
TGTGCCAGCAGCCCCCTTTTGGGAGTGAAGTACGAGCAGTACTTC
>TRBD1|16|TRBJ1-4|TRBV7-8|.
CASSLGGTGGFEKLFF
TGTGCCAGCAGCTTAGGGGGAACAGGGGGCTTCGAAAAACTGTTTTTT
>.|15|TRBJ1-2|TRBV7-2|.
CASSPAGRIYYGYTF
TGTGCCAGCAGCCCGGCGGGACGGATTTACTATGGCTACACCTTC
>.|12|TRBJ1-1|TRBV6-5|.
CASSPNGGTRGF
TGTGCCAGCAGTCCTAATGGGGGTACCCGTGGTTTT
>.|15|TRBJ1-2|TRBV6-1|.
CASSEREGLGYGYTF
TGTGCCAGCAGTGAAAGAGAGGGTTTAGGCTATGGCTACACCTTC
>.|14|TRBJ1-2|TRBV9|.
CASSGGGFDYGYTF
TGTGCCAGCAGCGGAGGCGGGTTTGACTATGGCTACACCTTC
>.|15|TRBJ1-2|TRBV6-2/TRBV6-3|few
CASSPIQDTEGDSTF
TGTGCCAGCAGCCCCATCCAGGACACGGAGGGGGACTCCACCTTC
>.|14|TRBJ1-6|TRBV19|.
CASSIEVGLAPLHF
TGTGCCAGTAGTATAGAGGTAGGGCTGGCACCCCTCCACTTT
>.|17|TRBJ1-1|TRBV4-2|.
CASSQDPVVGWNTEAFF
TGTGCCAGCAGCCAAGATCCGGTTGTGGGCTGGAACACTGAAGCTTTCTTT
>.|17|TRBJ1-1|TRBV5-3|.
CARSFAPGQILNTEAFF
TGTGCCAGAAGTTTTGCACCGGGACAAATCTTGAACACTGAAGCTTTCTTT
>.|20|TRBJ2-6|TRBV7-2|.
CASSLAILGRRWDGANVLTF
TGTGCCAGCAGCTTAGCGATTTTAGGACGGAGGTGGGATGGGGCCAACGTCCTGACTTTC
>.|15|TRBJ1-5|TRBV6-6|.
CASRAGTIGNQPQHF
TGTGCCAGCAGGGCCGGGACAATCGGCAATCAGCCCCAGCATTTT
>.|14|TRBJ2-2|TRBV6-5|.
CASSYSPPPGELFF
TGTGCCAGCAGTTACTCGCCCCCCCCCGGGGAGCTGTTTTTT
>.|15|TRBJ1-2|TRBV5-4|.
CASSPPRGQYYGYTF
TGTGCCAGCAGCCCCCCCAGGGGCCAATACTATGGCTACACCTTC
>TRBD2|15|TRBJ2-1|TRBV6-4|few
CASSESSGGAEEQFF
TGTGCCAGCAGTGAGAGTAGCGGGGGGGCCGAGGAGCAGTTCTTC